This TCR beta chain derives from a study of shared clonotypes between healthy human individuals. The CDR3 runs to 16 residues. The germline gives CDR1 SQVTM, CDR2 ANQGSEA. With V trimmed by 0 bases and J by 5 bases, 10 bases remained unmatched. Assay used: immunoSEQ multiplex PCR; TCRdb lists only in-frame clones, some missing. The sample carries over a million clones, about 96% recorded once. The clonotype comes from a man aged 30-40 years in good health. The V gene is TRBV29-1, the J gene TRBJ2-1, with 7 bases identical to TRBD1. The sample comprised naive CD4+ T cells sorted from blood. Described subset: CD45RA+ positively selected. CDR3 loop: CSVEDQGRDRNNEQFF. Written as DNA, the CDR3 is TGCAGCGTTGAAGACCAGGGTAGGGACAGAAACAATGAGCAGTTCTTC.